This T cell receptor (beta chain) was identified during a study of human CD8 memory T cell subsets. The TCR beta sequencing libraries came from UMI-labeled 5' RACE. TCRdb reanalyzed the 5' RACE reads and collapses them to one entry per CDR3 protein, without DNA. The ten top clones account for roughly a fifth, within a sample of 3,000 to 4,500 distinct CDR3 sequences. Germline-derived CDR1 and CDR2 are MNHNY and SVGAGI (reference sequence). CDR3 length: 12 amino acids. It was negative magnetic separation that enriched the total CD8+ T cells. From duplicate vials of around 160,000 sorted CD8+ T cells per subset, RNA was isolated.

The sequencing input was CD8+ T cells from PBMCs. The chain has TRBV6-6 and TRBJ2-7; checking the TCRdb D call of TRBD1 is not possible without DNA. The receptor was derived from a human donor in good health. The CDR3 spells CASSGTDYEQYF.